The 21 T cell receptor beta chains presented below share a single source sample, sequenced in a study of cytomegalovirus exposure and HLA in healthy donors. The PCR made use of 60 Vbeta and 13 Jbeta primers. Assay used: immunoSEQ multiplex PCR; TCRdb lists only in-frame clones, some missing. The data contain around 210,000 clones, more than 65% of them singletons. Sequenced sample: PBMCs. These receptors all stem from a middle-aged man in good health and CMV-seronegative.

CDR3 protein: CASTHTGFQFLSYNEQFF. CDR3 in DNA: TGTGCCAGCACCCATACAGGGTTTCAATTTCTCTCCTACAATGAGCAGTTCTTC. The V call is TRBV27, the J call TRBJ2-1, with a tentative D call TRBD1 (6 bases). The CDR3 extends over 18 amino acids. Per germline, CDR1 MNHEY and CDR2 SMNVEV (reference sequence). With 7 bases removed from V and 0 bases from J, the gap between germline ends came to 22 bases.

The DNA of the CDR3 is TGTGCCAGCAGTTATAAGGGACAGGGTCCCTACGAGCAGTACTTC. It codes for CASSYKGQGPYEQYF. The chain is built from TRBV6-5 and TRBJ2-7, with 9 bases matching TRBD1. This CDR3 comprises 15 residues. Trimming removed 3 bases from V and 2 bases from J; junction bases left unmatched: 5. Germline V CDR1 and CDR2: MNHEY, SVGAGI.

CDR3 protein: CASKFLAGAPSSYNEQFF. The CDR3 region has the DNA TGTGCCAGCAAGTTCCTAGCGGGAGCACCTAGCTCCTACAATGAGCAGTTCTTC. The J gene is TRBJ2-1, the V gene TRBV27; TRBD2 aligns across 10 bases. Germline V gene lookup returns CDR1 MNHEY and CDR2 SMNVEV (reference sequence). V gave up 7 bases and J gave up 0 bases; unmatched junction bases: 12. CDR3 length: 18 residues.

The V call is TRBV28, the J call TRBJ1-5, with D possibly being TRBD1 (6 bases). The CDR3 runs 14 residues. Trimming removed 6 bases from V and 6 bases from J, with 15 bases in between. Germline CDR1 is MDHEN and CDR2 is SYDVKM. Written as DNA, the CDR3 is TGTGCCAGCAGCAATGAACAGGGTCCTCAGCCCCAGCATTTT. Encoded protein: CASSNEQGPQPQHF.

The chain combines TRBV19 with TRBJ2-5; 8 bases are shared with TRBD2. Germline V gene data show CDR1 as LNHDA and CDR2 as SQIVND (reference sequence). With V trimmed by 4 bases and J by 1 base, 5 bases remained unmatched. The CDR3 runs to 15 residues. The chain's CDR3 is CASSSLAGLQETQYF. CDR3 bases: TGTGCCAGTAGTAGTCTAGCGGGCCTCCAAGAGACCCAGTACTTC.

This clone was detected once. The gene calls are TRBV5-7 and TRBJ1-5; no clear D. TRBV5-7 is known as an ORF, though its function is uncertain. There are 17 residues in the CDR3. The ends were cut back, 2 bases at V and 5 bases at J, with 20 bases in the middle. The CDR3 DNA sequence: TGTGCCAGCAGCTTAAATCATCGGGTTTGGGTCCATCAGCCCCAGCATTTT. It specifies CASSLNHRVWVHQPQHF.

The V and J genes are TRBV11-2 and TRBJ2-5, with 7 positions matching TRBD2. The assigned J gene may be wrong: the sequence end matches TRBJ2-7 better. Germline CDR1 reads SGHAT; CDR2 reads FQNNGV. CDR3 length: 12 residues. CDR3: CASGAGAYEQYF. DNA for the CDR3: TGTGCCAGCGGGGCGGGAGCGTACGAGCAGTACTTC.

This clone was detected only a few times. J is TRBJ2-3 and V is TRBV28; perhaps TRBD2 as D (5 bases). The CDR3 contains 12 residues. The V end lost 2 bases, the J end lost 10 bases, and 10 bases lay between the germline ends. CDR1 and CDR2 from the germline V gene are MDHEN and SYDVKM. The CDR3 region is CASSLITRAQYF. The DNA of the CDR3 is TGTGCCAGCAGTTTAATCACGCGGGCGCAGTATTTT.

The chain combines TRBV30 with TRBJ2-5, with 11 bases identical to TRBD1. V gave up 3 bases and J gave up 5 bases; unmatched junction bases: 11. The CDR3 length is 16 residues. Germline V gene data show CDR1 as GTSNPN and CDR2 as SVGIG (reference sequence). The DNA for the CDR3 is TGTGCCTGGAGGGAGGGGACAGGGGGATTAAGGGAGACCCAGTACTTC. Residues: CAWREGTGGLRETQYF.

V gene TRBV9 combines with J gene TRBJ2-7, with 11 bases identical to TRBD2. Germline V CDR1 and CDR2: SGDLS, YYNGEE. The CDR3 loop spans 16 amino acids. The trim removed 0 bases at V and 5 bases at J, leaving 7 bases unmatched. The CDR3 DNA reads TGTGCCAGCAGCGTAGAGCTAGCGGGAGGAATCCACGAGCAGTACTTC. The encoded protein is CASSVELAGGIHEQYF.

The chain is built from TRBV9 and TRBJ2-5, with 13 nucleotides matching TRBD2. Losses at the gene ends were 0 bases for V and 5 bases for J; bases not matched to a gene: 4. The CDR3 length is 16 residues. CDR1 is SGDLS, CDR2 YYNGEE, per germline. The CDR3 DNA reads as TGTGCCAGCAGCGTAGGGACTAGCGGGAGTTGGGAGACCCAGTACTTC. Protein product: CASSVGTSGSWETQYF. The full variable domain, completed using reference TRBV9 and TRBJ2-5, is DSGVTQTPKHLITATGQRVTLRCSPRSGDLSVYWYQQSLDQGLQFLIQYYNGEERAKGNILERFSAQQFPDLHSELNLSSLELGDSALYFCASSVGTSGSWETQYFGPGTRLLVL.

The chain carries TRBV4-1 and TRBJ2-3; D is perhaps TRBD2 (5 bases). This CDR3 is 16 amino acids long. Trimming removed 4 bases from V and 6 bases from J, with 20 bases in between. Germline V gene lookup returns CDR1 MGHRA and CDR2 YSYEKL. The CDR3 is CASSPPSGLAGDTQYF. The DNA of the CDR3 is TGCGCCAGCAGCCCGCCTTCTGGTCTAGCAGGTGATACGCAGTATTTT.

The chain links TRBV5-1 to TRBJ2-7; weak D call: TRBD2 (6 bases). Germline V lookup: CDR1 SGHRS, CDR2 YFSETQ. Trimming shortened V by 4 bases and J by 6 bases, and 20 bases separated the two germline ends. There are 15 residues in the CDR3. CDR3 sequence (DNA): TGCGCCAGCAGCCCGCCGGGTGGGGGACTTCCCGAGCAGTACTTC. This gives the protein CASSPPGGGLPEQYF.

The chain employs TRBV10-3 and TRBJ2-2; TRBD2 agrees at 14 bases. This CDR3 has 18 amino acids. Unmatched junction bases numbered 7, after V lost 2 bases and J lost 5 bases. CDR1 ENHRY and CDR2 SYGVKD come from the germline V gene. The CDR3 DNA is TGTGCCATCAGTGAGGCGGGACTAGCGGGAGTAGGTACCGGGGAGCTGTTTTTT. Protein sequence: CAISEAGLAGVGTGELFF.

The gene calls are TRBV14 and TRBJ1-1; unclear D gene. The CDR3 spans 14 residues. Deletions cut 2 bases from V and 4 bases from J, with 11 bases between. Looked up from germline, CDR1 is SGHDN and CDR2 is FVKESK. The DNA for the CDR3 is TGTGCCAGCAGCCAATACAGCCTGGGCACTGAAGCTTTCTTT. This encodes CASSQYSLGTEAFF.

J is TRBJ2-3 and V is TRBV29-1; TRBD2 is a possible D gene (5 bases). This CDR3 is 12 amino acids long. In germline, CDR1 is SQVTM, CDR2 ANQGSEA. V lost 1 base and J 8 bases, leaving 10 bases between the germline ends. CDR3 loop: CSVEVLRGTQYF. The CDR3 DNA follows: TGCAGCGTTGAAGTGCTCCGGGGTACGCAGTATTTT.

The J gene is TRBJ1-2, the V gene TRBV6-4; TRBD1 aligns across 7 bases. CDR3 length equals 15 residues. Germline V gene sequence: CDR1 MRHNA, CDR2 SNTAGT. Trimming removed 2 bases from V and 4 bases from J; junction bases left unmatched: 7. The CDR3 sequence is CASSDRAGGSYGYTF. In nucleotides, the CDR3 is TGTGCCAGCAGTGACCGGGCAGGGGGGTCCTATGGCTACACCTTC.

The chain is built from TRBV5-1 and TRBJ2-3; a possible D gene is TRBD2 (5 bases). V was pared by 2 bases and J by 6 bases, with 16 bases between. Germline-derived CDR1 and CDR2 are SGHRS and YFSETQ. The CDR3 is 15 residues long. The DNA for the CDR3 is TGCGCCAGCAGCTTTGGACTGCCCGGGTGGGATACGCAGTATTTT. Protein product: CASSFGLPGWDTQYF. Using reference TRBV5-1 and TRBJ2-3 for the parts outside the CDR3, the full variable domain is KAGVTQTPRYLIKTRGQQVTLSCSPISGHRSVSWYQQTPGQGLQFLFEYFSETQRNKGNFPGRFSGRQFSNSRSEMNVSTLELGDSALYLCASSFGLPGWDTQYFGPGTRLTVL.

In this sample, this clone turned up a few times. The gene calls are TRBV28 and TRBJ2-3; D remains ambiguous. This CDR3 comprises 11 residues. V was trimmed by 4 bases and J by 5 bases, leaving 4 bases between them. Germline V gene lookup returns CDR1 MDHEN and CDR2 SYDVKM. The CDR3 here is CASSSRDTQYF. The CDR3 DNA reads TGTGCCAGCAGTTCCAGAGATACGCAGTATTTT.

The chain carries TRBV5-4 and TRBJ1-4, with 7 bases lining up with TRBD1. Unmatched junction bases numbered 6, after V lost 3 bases and J lost 4 bases. The germline V gene has CDR1 SGHNT and CDR2 YYREEE (reference sequence). CDR3 length: 15 amino acids. CDR3 nucleotide sequence: TGTGCCAGCAGCTCAGGGGGACACAATAATGAAAAACTGTTTTTT. It translates to CASSSGGHNNEKLFF.

This chain joins TRBV6-6 and TRBJ2-7; 9 bases map to TRBD1. Per germline, CDR1 MNHNY and CDR2 SVGAGI (reference sequence). V shed 5 bases, J shed 3 bases, and the junction held 8 bases outside the gene matches. The CDR3 contains 15 residues. The CDR3 loop reads CASSTQGAAGYEQYF. CDR3 DNA sequence: TGTGCCAGCAGTACACAGGGGGCTGCAGGCTACGAGCAGTACTTC.